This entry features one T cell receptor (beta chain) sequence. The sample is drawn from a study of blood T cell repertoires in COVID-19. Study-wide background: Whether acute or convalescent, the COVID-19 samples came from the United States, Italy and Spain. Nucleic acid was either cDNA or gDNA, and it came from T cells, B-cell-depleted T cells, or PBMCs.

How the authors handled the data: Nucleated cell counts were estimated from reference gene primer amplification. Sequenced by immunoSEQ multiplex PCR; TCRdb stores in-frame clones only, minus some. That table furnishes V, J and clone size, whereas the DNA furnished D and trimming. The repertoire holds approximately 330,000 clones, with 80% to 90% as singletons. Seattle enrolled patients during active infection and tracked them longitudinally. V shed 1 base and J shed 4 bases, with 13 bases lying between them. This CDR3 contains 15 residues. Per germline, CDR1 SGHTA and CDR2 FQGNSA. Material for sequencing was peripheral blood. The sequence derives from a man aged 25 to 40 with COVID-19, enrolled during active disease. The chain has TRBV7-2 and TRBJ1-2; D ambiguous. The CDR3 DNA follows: TGTGCCAGCAGCTTAGTTCTGGAGGGTGGCTATGGCTACACCTTC. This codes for CASSLVLEGGYGYTF. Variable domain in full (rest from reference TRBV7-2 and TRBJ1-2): GAGVSQSPSNKVTEKGKDVELRCDPISGHTALYWYRQSLGQGLEFLIYFQGNSAPDKSGLPSDRFSAERTGGSVSTLTIQRTQQEDSAVYLCASSLVLEGGYGYTFGSGTRLTVV.